The clone carrying this T cell receptor beta chain was detected a few times. The antigen remains unidentified. The CDR3 sequence is 15 residues long. Trimming removed 5 bases from V and 8 bases from J; junction bases left unmatched: 9. Germline-derived CDR1 and CDR2 are SEHNR and FQNEAQ (reference sequence). Sampling consisted of one heparinised blood draw per donor, averaging around 100 mL. Each sorted population was over 98% pure. The source of the sample is a study of beta chain features in type 1 diabetes. At the level of the study: There were 107,917,701 sorted cells examined across all samples.

General study findings and limits: A definitive answer on HLA type influencing TCRB rearrangement was not reached here. Moderate yet significant TCRB CDR3 shortening was seen in Type 1 diabetes patients in all four CD4+ subsets.

Sequenced material consisted of expressed TCRB transcripts (all of the isolated RNA was reverse transcribed). The repertoire was sequenced with immunoSEQ multiplex PCR; TCRdb's copy has only in-frame clones and lacks some. The data hold hundreds of thousands of clones, with around 15% observed a single time. The sequence came from a man between 18 and 29 years old with type 1 diabetes. The sample taken for sequencing was naive CD4+ T cells from blood. This chain joins TRBV7-9 and TRBJ1-6, with 7 bases aligning to TRBD1. The CDR3 protein is CASSAAGTDDSPLHF. In nucleotides, the CDR3 is TGTGCCAGCAGCGCAGCCGGGACAGACGATTCACCCCTCCACTTT.